The T cell receptor beta chain described here comes from a study of CD8 T cells in Susac syndrome. Notes on the study in general: That the number of individuals in its TCR sequencing and HLA analysis was relatively small was acknowledged by the study.

Random hexamers were used to reverse transcribe an amount of roughly 0.45 to 1 ug RNA. A multiplex approach, immunoSEQ multiplex PCR, amplified TCR beta CDR3 across 54 Vbeta and 13 Jbeta. TCRdb recomputed calls from the immunoSEQ multiplex PCR reads with MiXCR, one row per CDR3 protein. This sample yields 150,000 to 200,000 distinct CDR3 sequences, of which over 85% are seen a single time; roughly 0.097% belongs to the top ten. This clonotype appeared once. Its antigen is as yet unknown. V lost 8 bases to trimming and J lost 7 bases, with 17 bases between them. The germline CDR1 and CDR2 sequences are KGHSH and LQKENI. There are 14 residues in the CDR3. From blood CD8+ and CD4+ T cells, TCR beta sequences were generated. The multiple sclerosis control cohort comprised treatment-naive individuals presenting with stable or active relapsing-remitting disease.

The sequence derives from a human donor with multiple sclerosis. V usage is TRBV18 and J usage is TRBJ1-4; D may be TRBD1 (5 bases). Sequenced: CD4+ T cells from PBMCs. CDR3 sequence reads: CASGGPARTEKLFF. The CDR3 region has the DNA TGTGCCAGCGGGGGACCGGCCCGTACTGAAAAACTGTTTTTT.